One sample yielded the 20 T cell receptor beta chains listed below, sequenced in a study of shared clonotypes between healthy human individuals. Only in-frame clones appear in the TCRdb table, and some are missing; sequencing was by immunoSEQ multiplex PCR. The sample lists approximately 350,000 clones, over 65% occurring once. What was sequenced was memory CD4+ T cells sorted from blood. Indicated subset: CD45RA-negative fraction. These receptors all stem from a man aged 30 to 39 in good health.

The V gene is TRBV6-6, the J gene TRBJ2-7; D might be TRBD1 (6 bases). The germline gives CDR1 MNHNY, CDR2 SVGAGI (reference sequence). The CDR3 loop spans 13 amino acids. V lost 5 bases and J 4 bases, leaving 12 bases between the germline ends. In nucleotides, the CDR3 is TGTGCCAGCAGTCGGGACAACCTGTACGAGCAGTACTTC. Its protein product is CASSRDNLYEQYF.

The chain is built from TRBV7-9 and TRBJ1-3, with D possibly matching TRBD1 (5 bases). Germline CDR1 and CDR2: SEHNR and FQNEAQ (reference sequence). With 5 bases removed from V and 4 bases from J, the gap between germline ends came to 12 bases. The CDR3 loop spans 14 amino acids. The CDR3 protein is CASSRTGGGNTIYF. The CDR3 DNA follows: TGTGCCAGCAGCCGCACTGGGGGAGGAAACACCATATATTTT.

The chain couples TRBV7-2 to TRBJ2-1; D is unclear. There are 13 residues in the CDR3. Germline V CDR1 and CDR2: SGHTA, FQGNSA. V was pared by 1 base and J by 5 bases, with 6 bases between. DNA for the CDR3: TGTGCCAGCAGCTTAGGGCTAAACAATGAGCAGTTCTTC. Residues: CASSLGLNNEQFF.

This rearrangement joins TRBV9 to TRBJ2-7; TRBD1 matches at 7 bases. The V gene's germline CDR1 is SGDLS and CDR2 YYNGEE. After removal of 0 bases from V and 2 bases from J, the junction contained 11 bases not matched to a gene. This CDR3 region has 17 residues. The CDR3 sequence: CASSVEPRTGVPYEQYF. The CDR3 DNA reads as TGTGCCAGCAGCGTAGAGCCAAGGACAGGAGTCCCCTACGAGCAGTACTTC.

There are many counts of this clone. This chain joins TRBV5-6 and TRBJ2-5; TRBD1 agrees at 7 bases. Germline CDR1 and CDR2: SGHDT and YYEEEE. The length of the CDR3 is 15 residues. Trimming took 4 bases from V and 5 from J; bases not matched to a gene: 11. The CDR3 nucleotides read TGTGCCAGCAGCCGGGACGACAGGGTTCGGGAGACCCAGTACTTC. Its protein product is CASSRDDRVRETQYF.

The chain employs TRBV6-1 and TRBJ1-5, with a possible D match to TRBD1 (5 bases). The CDR3 length is 15 residues. Trimming removed 1 base from V and 2 bases from J, with 9 bases in between. Germline values: CDR1 MNHNS, CDR2 SASEGT. The CDR3 here is CASSEEGAGNQPQHF. The CDR3 DNA follows: TGTGCCAGCAGTGAAGAAGGGGCGGGCAATCAGCCCCAGCATTTT.

This clone has only a few counts. Other DNA sequences within the sample encode an identical CDR3. V usage is TRBV7-2 and J usage is TRBJ2-7; no clear D gene. Germline V gives CDR1 SGHTA, CDR2 FQGNSA. The V end lost 2 bases, the J end lost 4 bases, and 9 bases lay between the germline ends. The CDR3 length is 13 residues. The CDR3: CASSLRPEYEQYF. The CDR3, as DNA: TGTGCCAGCAGCTTAAGGCCCGAATACGAGCAGTACTTC.

The chain recombines TRBV30 with TRBJ2-3, with 9 bases fitting TRBD1. The J segment lost 2 bases and the V segment lost 3 bases, leaving 3 bases of the junction unmatched. This CDR3 region has 14 residues. The germline V gene encodes CDR1 GTSNPN and CDR2 SVGIG (reference sequence). CDR3 residues: CAWRDRGLTDTQYF. The CDR3 DNA sequence: TGTGCCTGGAGGGACAGGGGACTCACAGATACGCAGTATTTT.

The chain employs TRBV19 and TRBJ2-5; tentative D call: TRBD2 (5 bases). CDR1 is LNHDA, CDR2 SQIVND, per germline (reference sequence). Between the trimmed V and J ends, which lost 5 bases and 2 bases, there was a span of 9 bases. The CDR3 length is 13 residues. The CDR3, as DNA: TGTGCCAGTAGTCTCACTAGTCAAGAGACCCAGTACTTC. Encoded protein: CASSLTSQETQYF.

This chain uses TRBV2 with TRBJ1-1; D may be TRBD1 (6 bases). Deletions cut 7 bases from V and 5 bases from J, with 17 bases between. The CDR3 runs 14 residues. Germline V gives CDR1 SNHLY, CDR2 FYNNEI. The CDR3 here is CASTPQTRGTEAFF. The CDR3 nucleotides read TGTGCCAGCACGCCACAGACCAGGGGAACTGAAGCTTTCTTT.

In its sample, this clone was seen many times. This chain connects TRBV5-1 to TRBJ1-4, with 9 bases lining up with TRBD1. The ends lost 4 bases at V and 7 bases at J; junction bases unmatched: 14. CDR3 length: 17 residues. CDR1 is SGHRS, CDR2 YFSETQ, per germline. CDR3: CASSHVGQGHLGEKLFF. The DNA for the CDR3 is TGCGCCAGCAGCCATGTGGGACAGGGTCATTTAGGTGAAAAACTGTTTTTT.

V and J are TRBV9 and TRBJ2-1; 13 bases agree with TRBD2. J gave up 4 bases and V 3 bases, and 4 bases lay outside the gene matches. The CDR3 loop spans 16 amino acids. In germline, CDR1 is SGDLS, CDR2 YYNGEE. Here the CDR3 reads CASSAKGLAGYNEQFF. The CDR3 DNA reads as TGTGCCAGCAGCGCCAAGGGACTAGCGGGATACAATGAGCAGTTCTTC.

The chain is built from TRBV15 and TRBJ2-5; the D gene is possibly TRBD1 (6 bases). V lost 0 bases to trimming and J lost 5 bases, with 7 bases between them. Germline assignment: CDR1 LNHNV and CDR2 YYDKDF (reference sequence). This CDR3 comprises 13 residues. The CDR3: CATSRDQGETQYF. The CDR3 coding sequence is TGTGCCACCAGCAGAGATCAGGGGGAGACCCAGTACTTC. The full variable domain, rest sourced from reference TRBV15 and TRBJ2-5, is DAMVIQNPRYQVTQFGKPVTLSCSQTLNHNVMYWYQQKSSQAPKLLFHYYDKDFNNEADTPDNFQSRRPNTSFCFLDIRSPGLGDTAMYLCATSRDQGETQYFGPGTRLLVL.

The rearrangement joins TRBV28 to TRBJ1-2; the D gene is possibly TRBD1 (5 bases). This CDR3 is 14 amino acids long. CDR1 and CDR2 from the germline V gene are MDHEN and SYDVKM. Between the trimmed V and J ends, which lost 2 bases and 8 bases, there was a span of 15 bases. Here the CDR3 DNA reads TGTGCCAGCAGTTTACCCGAGGCAGGGTACGGCTACACCTTC. It is translated as CASSLPEAGYGYTF.

The chain joins TRBV6-1 to TRBJ1-1, with D possibly matching TRBD1 (5 bases). Trimming pared 6 bases from V and 6 bases from J, leaving 8 bases between. The CDR3 length is 11 residues. Per the germline V gene, CDR1 is MNHNS and CDR2 is SASEGT. Here the CDR3 reads CASRGGSEAFF. CDR3 DNA: TGTGCCAGCAGGGGGGGATCTGAAGCTTTCTTT.

This chain links TRBV2 with TRBJ2-7, with 8 bases matching TRBD1. CDR1 is SNHLY, CDR2 FYNNEI, per germline. The length of the CDR3 is 14 residues. The J segment lost 0 bases and the V segment lost 4 bases, leaving 2 bases of the junction unmatched. CDR3 nucleotide sequence: TGTGCCAGCAGTGGGGACAGGTACTCCTACGAGCAGTACTTC. Protein product: CASSGDRYSYEQYF.

The chain recombines TRBV7-9 with TRBJ2-1; D is ambiguous. V lost 7 bases and J lost 5, with 15 bases in between. The CDR3 spans 14 residues. CDR1 and CDR2 (germline): SEHNR, FQNEAQ (reference sequence). CDR3: CASKDLLLHNEQFF. The CDR3 DNA reads as TGTGCCAGCAAAGACCTCCTTCTACACAATGAGCAGTTCTTC.

The chain employs TRBV5-1 and TRBJ1-2; unclear D gene. V lost 0 bases to trimming and J lost 5 bases, with 8 bases between them. This CDR3 spans 13 amino acids. Germline CDR1 SGHRS, CDR2 YFSETQ. CDR3 sequence (DNA): TGCGCCAGCAGCTTGGATCTAGGTTATGGCTACACCTTC. This encodes CASSLDLGYGYTF.

The chain joins TRBV28 to TRBJ2-5, with TRBD1 as a possible D gene (6 bases). V was pared by 2 bases and J by 3 bases, with 7 bases between. Germline CDR1 is MDHEN and CDR2 is SYDVKM. This CDR3 contains 13 residues. In nucleotides, the CDR3 is TGTGCCAGCAGTTTAAACAGGGAAGAGACCCAGTACTTC. As protein: CASSLNREETQYF. Looking up the rest from reference TRBV28 and TRBJ2-5 gives the full variable domain: DVKVTQSSRYLVKRTGEKVFLECVQDMDHENMFWYRQDPGLGLRLIYFSYDVKMKEKGDIPEGYSVSREKKERFSLILESASTNQTSMYLCASSLNREETQYFGPGTRLLVL.

A word on this clone: The sample carries other DNA sequences with the same CDR3. V is TRBV20-1 and J is TRBJ2-5; D is unresolved. There are 11 residues in the CDR3. V lost 3 bases and J lost 0, with 2 bases in between. Germline CDR1 reads DFQATT; CDR2 reads SNEGSKA (reference sequence). The CDR3 DNA sequence: TGCAGTGCTAGCAACCAAGAGACCCAGTACTTC. This gives the protein CSASNQETQYF.